These 27 T cell receptor beta chains came from one sample sequenced in a study of CD8 T cells in Susac syndrome. Random hexamers primed reverse transcription of 0.5 to 1 ug RNA. TCRdb reprocessed the immunoSEQ multiplex PCR reads via MiXCR and lists one record per CDR3 protein. This table has about 80,000 distinct CDR3 sequences, 95% to 96% appearing once. Sequencing used CD8+ T cells from PBMCs. The receptors derive from a human donor with Susac syndrome.

The CDR3 sequence: CSVEGGTGGPEQYF. CDR3 DNA: TGCAGCGTTGAAGGGGGGACAGGTGGTCCAGAGCAGTACTTC. The chain combines TRBV29-1 with TRBJ2-7; 8 bases line up with TRBD1. V lost 1 base, J lost 7 bases, and 9 bases stayed unmatched. This CDR3 has 14 amino acids. Germline V gene sequence: CDR1 SQVTM, CDR2 ANQGSEA.

The chain is built from TRBV7-6 and TRBJ2-1; D unclear. Per the germline V gene, CDR1 is SGHVS and CDR2 is FNYEAQ. The germline V and J ends were trimmed by 2 bases and 8 bases, with 22 bases remaining between them. The CDR3 is 17 amino acids. CDR3 nucleotides: TGTGCCAGCAGCTTAAGGGCCGGTAGCTCGAATATCGATGAGCAGTTCTTC. Its translation is CASSLRAGSSNIDEQFF.

The chain joins TRBV13 to TRBJ2-5, with D perhaps TRBD2 (5 bases). This CDR3 has 14 amino acids. V was shortened by 4 bases and J by 4 bases, with 13 bases between the two germline ends. CDR1 and CDR2 (germline): PRHDT, FYEKMQ (reference sequence). The CDR3 DNA follows: TGTGCCAGCAGCTCCCGGGTAGGGAGAGAGACCCAGTACTTC. Its protein product is CASSSRVGRETQYF.

V usage is TRBV27 and J usage is TRBJ2-5; no definite D call. Trimming took 8 bases from V and 5 from J, leaving 9 bases between them. This CDR3 spans 11 amino acids. Germline V gives CDR1 MNHEY, CDR2 SMNVEV (reference sequence). This CDR3 is CASGVGETQYF. The DNA for the CDR3 is TGTGCCAGCGGGGTGGGGGAGACCCAGTACTTC.

For the CDR3, the DNA is TGTGCCACTACGCTCTCTGGGGCCAACGTCCTGACTTTC. Its protein product is CATTLSGANVLTF. The chain joins TRBV6-5 to TRBJ2-6; unclear D gene. Per germline, CDR1 MNHEY and CDR2 SVGAGI. The CDR3 covers 13 residues. Trimming pared 10 bases from V and 0 bases from J, leaving 7 bases between.

The J gene is TRBJ2-7, the V gene TRBV7-9; 8 positions agree with TRBD1. The CDR3 contains 15 residues. The ends lost 2 bases at V and 3 bases at J; junction bases unmatched: 6. The germline CDR1 and CDR2 sequences are SEHNR and FQNEAQ (reference sequence). The CDR3 spells CASSLFQGADYEQYF. In nucleotides, the CDR3 is TGTGCCAGCAGCTTATTTCAGGGGGCGGACTACGAGCAGTACTTC.

The chain links TRBV28 to TRBJ2-2, with TRBD2 identical over 8 bases. The CDR3 extends over 15 amino acids. Losses at the gene ends were 6 bases for V and 6 bases for J; bases not matched to a gene: 9. Germline V gives CDR1 MDHEN, CDR2 SYDVKM. The CDR3 DNA reads TGTGCCAGCAGATCCCCGGGAGGGAATCCCGGGGAGCTGTTTTTT. This encodes CASRSPGGNPGELFF.

This clonotype was observed a single time. This sequence joins TRBV29-1 and TRBJ2-3; either TRBD1 or TRBD2 may fit D (7 bases each). There are 14 residues in the CDR3. The germline CDR1 and CDR2 sequences are SQVTM and ANQGSEA. Trimming took 6 bases from V and 5 from J, leaving 18 bases between them. CDR3 DNA sequence: TGCAGCGTGAGGGGGCGGGGGTCTGGAGATACGCAGTATTTT. Its translation: CSVRGRGSGDTQYF.

This rearrangement joins TRBV29-1 to TRBJ1-2; D gene unclear. Germline CDR1 reads SQVTM; CDR2 reads ANQGSEA. The CDR3 length is 13 residues. V was cut by 0 bases and J by 4 bases, with 9 bases left in between. The DNA of the CDR3 is TGCAGCGTTGAAGATTTCCCAGCCTATGGCTACACCTTC. It codes for CSVEDFPAYGYTF.

The V call is TRBV18, the J call TRBJ2-5; the match to TRBD2 covers 8 bases. Germline CDR1 and CDR2: KGHSH and LQKENI. The CDR3 spans 18 residues. V shed 4 bases and J 1 base; nucleotides not matched to a gene: 14. CDR3 in amino acids: CASSRLGSPSGSQETQYF. DNA of the CDR3: TGTGCCAGCTCACGGCTCGGGTCCCCAAGCGGGAGCCAAGAGACCCAGTACTTC.

CDR3 nucleotide sequence: TGTGCCAGCAGCGAAAGCTATGAGCAGTTCTTC. Amino acid sequence: CASSESYEQFF. The chain joins TRBV5-6 to TRBJ2-1; no firm D call. Germline V gene lookup returns CDR1 SGHDT and CDR2 YYEEEE. V lost 4 bases, J lost 8 bases, and 7 bases lay in between. The CDR3 is made up of 11 amino acids.

V is TRBV6-1 and J is TRBJ2-7, with D possibly matching TRBD1 (6 bases). The V end was cut by 5 bases, the J end by 5 bases, with 22 bases between. This CDR3 is built from 16 residues. Germline V gene sequence: CDR1 MNHNS, CDR2 SASEGT. DNA of the CDR3: TGTGCCAGCAGTCTATACAGGGCACCCCATATGGACGAGCAGTACTTC. Encoded protein: CASSLYRAPHMDEQYF.

V usage is TRBV3-1 and J usage is TRBJ1-5; 8 bases are a match to TRBD1. The J segment lost 5 bases and the V segment lost 4 bases, leaving 4 bases of the junction unmatched. The length of the CDR3 is 14 residues. CDR1 and CDR2 (germline): LGHDT, YNNKEL (reference sequence). The CDR3 loop is CASSPQGAYQPQHF. DNA of the CDR3: TGTGCCAGCAGCCCTCAGGGGGCTTATCAGCCCCAGCATTTT.

This clonotype came up once. This chain uses TRBV3-1 with TRBJ2-2; maybe TRBD1 (5 bases). Per the germline V gene, CDR1 is LGHDT and CDR2 is YNNKEL (reference sequence). Trimming stripped 0 bases from V and 10 bases from J, with 12 bases between. CDR3 size: 14 residues. The CDR3 DNA follows: TGTGCCAGCAGCCAAGATCAGGGCTACCAGGAGCTGTTTTTT. It specifies CASSQDQGYQELFF.

CDR3 nucleotide sequence: TGCGCCAGCAGCTTGGCGGATGGCGGGAAGTCCTACGAGCAGTACTTC. Protein sequence: CASSLADGGKSYEQYF. The chain carries TRBV5-1 and TRBJ2-7, with D perhaps TRBD2 (6 bases). CDR3 length equals 16 residues. V lost 0 bases to trimming and J lost 1 base, with 14 bases between them. Germline V gene sequence: CDR1 SGHRS, CDR2 YFSETQ.

The count of this clonotype is one. The V gene is TRBV20-1, the J gene TRBJ2-2; 9 bases map to TRBD1. The ends lost 6 bases at V and 3 bases at J; junction bases unmatched: 11. The CDR3 length is 16 residues. Germline lookup yields CDR1 DFQATT and CDR2 SNEGSKA (reference sequence). The CDR3 DNA follows: TGCAGTGCCCCAACGCGACAGGGGGAGGACACCGGGGAGCTGTTTTTT. Protein: CSAPTRQGEDTGELFF.

The chain carries TRBV12-3 or TRBV12-4 and TRBJ2-7; no reliable D call. The ends were cut back, 8 bases at V and 3 bases at J, with 5 bases in the middle. The CDR3 covers 10 residues. CDR3 nucleotides: TGTGCCAGCGCCGGCTACGAGCAGTACTTC. Translated, it gives CASAGYEQYF.

The chain joins TRBV12-3 or TRBV12-4 to TRBJ2-1; possibly TRBD2 for D (6 bases). The CDR3 has 15 residues. V shed 3 bases and J shed 5 bases, with 14 bases lying between them. Here the CDR3 reads CASSFTGLTDNEQFF. The CDR3 nucleotides read TGTGCCAGCAGTTTTACGGGACTCACAGACAATGAGCAGTTCTTC.

The rearrangement uses TRBV29-1 and TRBJ2-2, with no clear D. The V gene lost 4 bases and the J gene lost 2 bases, with 8 bases spanning the gap. The germline V gene has CDR1 SQVTM and CDR2 ANQGSEA. The CDR3 covers 13 residues. CDR3 coding DNA: TGCAGCGTTGGAATTTACAACACCGGGGAGCTGTTTTTT. It encodes CSVGIYNTGELFF.

The chain uses TRBV20-1 and TRBJ2-5; 7 nucleotides line up with TRBD1. The junction had 15 bases not matched to a gene; V was cut back by 0 bases and J by 2 bases. Germline CDR1 is DFQATT and CDR2 is SNEGSKA (reference sequence). The CDR3 covers 18 residues. The CDR3 reads CSARDLDAGTATQETQYF. In DNA, the CDR3 is TGCAGTGCTAGAGATCTTGATGCCGGGACAGCGACACAAGAGACCCAGTACTTC.

V and J are TRBV20-1 and TRBJ2-3, with 8 bases that match TRBD2. Germline CDR1 reads DFQATT; CDR2 reads SNEGSKA (reference sequence). The CDR3 is 15 residues long. V lost 2 bases to trimming and J lost 10 bases; unmatched junction nucleotides: 14. The CDR3 nucleotides read TGCAGTGCTAGACATAGCGGGGATCCGCCAGAGGCGCAGTATTTT. This encodes CSARHSGDPPEAQYF.

This sequence joins TRBV5-1 and TRBJ1-5; a weak D match, TRBD1 (6 bases). The CDR3 spans 18 residues. Between the trimmed V and J ends, which lost 5 bases and 0 bases, there was a span of 21 bases. Germline V gives CDR1 SGHRS, CDR2 YFSETQ. CDR3 in DNA: TGCGCCAGCAGAGTGGGGGACAAAGACCCCCTTAGCAATCAGCCCCAGCATTTT. The encoded protein is CASRVGDKDPLSNQPQHF.

This clonotype appeared a single time. This chain links TRBV30 with TRBJ1-4; D unresolved. The CDR3 runs to 8 residues. The germline gives CDR1 GTSNPN, CDR2 SVGIG (reference sequence). The CDR3 region has the DNA TGTGCAGCAGAAAAACTGTTTTTT. Amino acid sequence: CAAEKLFF.

The rearrangement uses TRBV20-1 and TRBJ2-7, with D perhaps matching TRBD1 or TRBD2 (6 bases each). Trimming removed 0 bases at V and 6 bases at J, with 18 bases between. This CDR3 contains 15 residues. Germline V gene data show CDR1 as DFQATT and CDR2 as SNEGSKA (reference sequence). Written as DNA, the CDR3 is TGCAGTGCTAGAGATCATGGGGACAAGCGGGCCGAGCAGTACTTC. Its protein is CSARDHGDKRAEQYF.

The V and J genes are TRBV20-1 and TRBJ2-3; TRBD1 matches at 7 bases. The CDR3 contains 13 residues. Per the germline V gene, CDR1 is DFQATT and CDR2 is SNEGSKA (reference sequence). After removal of 4 bases from V and 2 bases from J, the junction contained 3 bases not matched to a gene. CDR3 sequence: CSATGQNTDTQYF. For the CDR3, the DNA is TGCAGTGCTACGGGACAGAACACAGATACGCAGTATTTT.

The gene calls are TRBV29-1 and TRBJ2-1, with D maybe TRBD2 (6 bases). With 2 bases removed from V and 6 bases from J, the gap between germline ends came to 11 bases. The CDR3 totals 13 residues. The germline V gene has CDR1 SQVTM and CDR2 ANQGSEA. Written as DNA, the CDR3 is TGCAGCGTTGAATTGGGGGGAGGCAATGAGCAGTTCTTC. Translated: CSVELGGGNEQFF.

DNA for the CDR3: TGTGCCAGCAGTTCCTCGGGCCCCGCGGAGACCCAGTACTTC. It is translated as CASSSSGPAETQYF. The chain couples TRBV12-3 or TRBV12-4 to TRBJ2-5; D call uncertain. Between the trimmed V and J ends, which lost 4 bases and 5 bases, there was a span of 14 bases. The CDR3 runs to 14 residues.